The present entry profiles one TCR beta chain with its context. The V gene lost 1 base and the J gene lost 2 bases, with 14 bases spanning the gap. Germline V gene data show CDR1 as SGHNT and CDR2 as YENEEA. CDR3 length equals 17 residues. The record originates from a study of blood T cell repertoires in COVID-19. Study-wide background: Spain, Italy and the United States supplied samples that represented acute and convalescent COVID-19. Nucleic acid was either cDNA or gDNA, and it came from T cells, B-cell-depleted T cells, or PBMCs.

Authors' methods: The authors estimated nucleated cell counts from reference gene primer amplification. Sequencing used immunoSEQ multiplex PCR; TCRdb keeps in-frame clones, though not all of them. Clone size and the V and J calls come from that table; the DNA yielded D and trimming. The sample lists about 140,000 clones; more than 65% were seen once. The specimen was peripheral blood. This sequence originates from a woman aged 60-70 years with acute or convalescent COVID-19. This sequence joins TRBV11-3 and TRBJ2-2; perhaps TRBD1 as D (6 bases). CDR3 loop: CASSLALTGFNTGELFF. CDR3 nucleotides: TGTGCCAGCAGCTTAGCCCTGACAGGTTTCAACACCGGGGAGCTGTTTTTT.